The 7 T cell receptor beta chains below were found in one sample sequenced in a study of cytomegalovirus exposure and HLA in healthy donors (dated 2017 in TCRdb). Libraries were constructed by the immunoSEQ multiplex PCR assay. For the multiplex PCR, a mixture combining 60 forward primers for TCR Vbeta segments and 13 reverse primers for TCR Jbeta segments was used. This is the immuneACCESS table as TCRdb keeps it, with only in-frame sequences that have V and J called. A part of the clones is gone; compared with another copy, unresolved V genes explain less than half, and the rest is unexplained. In all, the sample holds some 140,000 clones, and around 79% of those were seen once. The ten largest clones capture approximately 1% of the sample. Material for sequencing was PBMCs. The receptors come from a man aged 18 to 30 in good health and CMV-seronegative.

This chain joins TRBV4-2 and TRBJ2-5; 8 positions match TRBD1. The CDR3 is 16 residues long. CDR1 and CDR2 (germline): LGHNA, YNFKEQ. Trimming removed 4 bases from V and 1 base from J; junction bases left unmatched: 8. The CDR3 DNA is TGTGCCAGCAGCCCGCATGTACAGGGGGTCCAAGAGACCCAGTACTTC. Its protein is CASSPHVQGVQETQYF.

CDR3 in amino acids: CASSTGQGGEQFF. DNA for the CDR3: TGCGCCAGCAGCACGGGCCAGGGCGGTGAGCAGTTCTTC. This rearrangement joins TRBV5-1 to TRBJ2-1; tentative D call: TRBD1 (5 bases). The CDR3 totals 13 residues. CDR1 and CDR2 from the germline V gene are SGHRS and YFSETQ. V lost 4 bases and J lost 9, with 14 bases in between.

V and J are TRBV19 and TRBJ1-1; D not resolved. The germline CDR1 and CDR2 sequences are LNHDA and SQIVND (reference sequence). Trimming pared 5 bases from V and 4 bases from J, leaving 2 bases between. The length of the CDR3 is 10 residues. CDR3 region: CASSRTEAFF. DNA for the CDR3: TGTGCCAGTAGTCGCACTGAAGCTTTCTTT. The full variable domain, rest sourced from reference TRBV19 and TRBJ1-1, is DGGITQSPKYLFRKEGQNVTLSCEQNLNHDAMYWYRQDPGQGLRLIYYSQIVNDFQKGDIAEGYSVSREKKESFPLTVTSAQKNPTAFYLCASSRTEAFFGQGTRLTVV.

The chain's CDR3 is CASSEGRAGVTYEQYF. CDR3 DNA: TGTGCCAGCAGTGAAGGACGGGCAGGGGTGACCTACGAGCAGTACTTC. This chain links TRBV6-1 with TRBJ2-7, with D perhaps matching TRBD1 (6 bases). This CDR3 spans 16 amino acids. Trimming cost V 1 base and J 2 bases, with 15 bases left between them. CDR1 MNHNS and CDR2 SASEGT come from the germline V gene.

In DNA form, the CDR3 reads TGTGCCAGCGAACAGGGTAGAAATGAAAAACTGTTTTTT. Translating gives CASEQGRNEKLFF. The chain is built from TRBV4-2 and TRBJ1-4; D perhaps matches TRBD1 (6 bases). The CDR3 is 13 amino acids. V lost 8 bases and J lost 5, with 12 bases in between. The germline CDR1 and CDR2 sequences are LGHNA and YNFKEQ.

The chain couples TRBV7-8 to TRBJ2-7; weak D call: TRBD1 (6 bases). Per the germline V gene, CDR1 is SGHVS and CDR2 is FQNEAQ. V was trimmed by 8 bases and J by 4 bases, leaving 18 bases between them. This CDR3 has 14 residues. Here the CDR3 reads CASSLRDNLYEQYF. The CDR3 region has the DNA TGTGCCAGCTCACTCCGGGACAACCTATACGAGCAGTACTTC.

The chain carries TRBV10-3 and TRBJ2-7; maybe TRBD1 (6 bases). The CDR3 is 16 residues long. V gave up 6 bases and J gave up 9 bases, with 27 bases separating them. Germline CDR1 ENHRY, CDR2 SYGVKD. The CDR3 sequence: CAISDEKFGQLVVQYF. CDR3 bases: TGTGCCATCAGCGATGAAAAATTCGGACAGTTAGTTGTGCAGTACTTC.